Presented here are 3 T cell receptor beta chains from one specimen sequenced in a study of Graves' ophthalmopathy and Graves' hyperthyroidism. Scientists amplified the TCR beta CDR3 regions from RNA transcripts. Second-round multiplex PCR came after first-round RT-PCR with HTBI primers. Using its own MiXCR run on the multiplex PCR reads, TCRdb lists one record per CDR3 protein. This table has over 500,000 distinct CDR3 sequences, around a fifth appearing once. The sequencing sample was made of peripheral blood. These receptors all come from a woman younger than 30 with stable Graves' hyperthyroidism. Some clones in this sample may be carry-over from other donors' samples.

This clonotype appeared many times. The V and J genes are TRBV27 and TRBJ1-1, with 7 nucleotides matching TRBD1. CDR1 and CDR2 (germline): MNHEY, SMNVEV (reference sequence). V dropped 7 bases and J dropped 7; count of bases not matched to a gene: 6. This CDR3 spans 12 amino acids. CDR3 DNA sequence: TGTGCCAGCAAGACAGGGTTGAGTGAAGCTTTCTTT. This gives the protein CASKTGLSEAFF.

This clonotype occurred many times. The chain uses TRBV28 and TRBJ2-7, with 12 nucleotides matching TRBD1. J lost 5 bases, V lost 6 bases, and 5 bases had no gene match. The CDR3 consists of 14 residues. CDR1 is MDHEN, CDR2 SYDVKM, per germline. The CDR3 loop reads CASRPGQGANEQYF. Written as DNA, the CDR3 is TGTGCCAGCAGACCGGGACAGGGGGCGAACGAGCAGTACTTC.

This chain uses TRBV30 with TRBJ1-2, with D possibly being TRBD1 (5 bases). This CDR3 has 13 residues. Germline CDR1 and CDR2: GTSNPN and SVGIG (reference sequence). V was clipped by 0 bases and J by 5 bases, with 10 bases between them. In DNA, the CDR3 is TGTGCCTGGAGTGTACGGGGGAAGTATGGCTACACCTTC. It is translated as CAWSVRGKYGYTF.